The rows below give T cell receptor beta chains drawn from one sample of a study of T cells in Graves' hyperthyroidism and ophthalmopathy. MiXCR, run by TCRdb on the multiplex PCR reads, gives a single entry per CDR3 protein. Among 600,000 to 650,000 distinct CDR3 sequences, around 20% were seen once, and the ten largest hold 34%. Sequencing was done on a sample of blood. These receptors were taken from a man younger than 45 with Graves' ophthalmopathy. Each CDR3 is given without its conserved first and last residue.

TRBV12-3/TRBV12-4	TRBJ2-5	ASRVGAKETQY
TRBV3-1	TRBJ1-4	ASSQGAAATNEKLF
TRBV7-3	TRBJ2-1	ASRGGGGLAGEDEQF
TRBV7-8	TRBJ2-1	ASSGPGQGYNEQF
TRBV29-1	TRBJ2-7	SAQAGVDFERY
TRBV18	TRBJ1-2	ASSLGDGLDGYT
TRBV28	TRBJ2-7	ASSLVDRGIPEQY
TRBV28	TRBJ2-7	ASSSPRGRSSYEQY
TRBV19	TRBJ2-7	ASSIGSGPTYEQY
TRBV5-6	TRBJ2-5	ASSYEGTQY